The present T cell receptor (beta chain) was sequenced within a study of cytomegalovirus exposure and HLA in healthy donors. Whole-study findings and limits: Immune exposure data for these donors was limited to CMV serostatus.

The CDR3 extends over 12 amino acids. V was shortened by 2 bases and J by 8 bases, with 7 bases between the two germline ends. Germline V gene data show CDR1 as MDHEN and CDR2 as SYDVKM. The PCR employed 60 Vbeta primers together with 13 Jbeta primers. Produced via immunoSEQ multiplex PCR; TCRdb's table is partial and in-frame only. The table lists approximately 150,000 clones, approximately 70% of them singletons. About this clone: Its antigen is undetermined.

This sequence joins TRBV28 and TRBJ1-5; D is unresolved. This receptor was taken from a man aged 18 to 29 in good health and CMV-seropositive. The specimen was PBMCs. The DNA of the CDR3 is TGTGCCAGCAGTTTAGGCAGGAAGCCCCAGCATTTT. Residues: CASSLGRKPQHF. The variable domain in full, with the rest retrieved from reference TRBV28 and TRBJ1-5, is DVKVTQSSRYLVKRTGEKVFLECVQDMDHENMFWYRQDPGLGLRLIYFSYDVKMKEKGDIPEGYSVSREKKERFSLILESASTNQTSMYLCASSLGRKPQHFGDGTRLSIL.